This T cell receptor (beta chain) stems from a study of blood T cells in healthy people across ages (dated by TCRdb to about 2015). About the full investigation: In model experiments, template switching captured roughly one uniquely barcoded TCR beta cDNA molecule for every two T cells. Donors of different ages were randomly distributed across sequencing lanes to avoid experimental bias. The study measured age-related changes in TCR beta repertoire diversity using deep sequencing normalized with unique cDNA molecular identifiers. The donors were split into four age groups: young (average about 16 years), middle-aged (roughly 42), aged (over 55) and long-lived (roughly 88). For two donors (one aged 18 to 29 and one aged 80 or older), the study analyzed two additional independent replicas of 1 million unique cDNA reads from the same blood draw.

This clonotype appeared many times. Its binding antigen is unknown. Base quality data are lacking; no much larger clone is found one base away. The CDR3 contains 14 residues, cysteine and phenylalanine counted. Of all the DNA, just the CDR3 is kept, 42 bases in frame from base 1. CDR1 and CDR2, per the germline V gene, are MGHDK and SYGVNS. The germline ends are 18 bases apart after V is trimmed by 3 bases and J by 12 bases. What the study reported, not specific to this receptor: There was a strong correlation between observed TCR beta diversity and the percentage of naive T cells measured by flow cytometry. Compared with the aged group, the long-lived group had more naive CD4+ T cells, fewer expanded clones and increased TCR diversity, a pattern suggesting age selection. Estimates of total diversity based on one million sequenced T cells were considered lower bounds and underestimates. Donor CMV infection status was unknown, potentially confounding age-related changes in expanded clonotypes. Because profiling used bulk unsorted PBMCs, naive and antigen-experienced compartments could not be compared conclusively. As age increased, observed TCR beta diversity per million T cells dropped in a roughly linear way, and a significant reduction was already evident by age 40.

The donors were about 40 Caucasian individuals from Russia, aged roughly 6 to 95 years, who were systemically healthy. Each donor gave around 9.9 milliliters of peripheral blood, collected into EDTA-treated Vacutainer tubes. Ficoll-Paque density-gradient centrifugation was used to isolate PBMCs, with at least 7 million per sample. Total RNA was extracted from PBMCs with Trizol reagent, with at least 5.5 micrograms obtained per sample. For every donor, an aliquot of PBMCs went through flow cytometry to measure the percentages of naive CD45RAhigh/CD27high T cells. Libraries were built with 5' RACE. The sample was run on an Illumina HiSeq 2500. A second roughly 6 to 12 cycle PCR used a sample-barcoded 5' primer and a J-beta primer mix. A unique molecular identifier was introduced onto each TCR beta cDNA molecule by a template-switch 5' adaptor carrying 12 random nucleotides. At least 3 million CDR3-containing paired-end reads were obtained from each sample. The Mint cDNA synthesis kit, primed by a TRBC-specific oligonucleotide, was used to synthesize first-strand cDNA from all RNA. All cDNA was treated with uracil-DNA glycosylase and then went through a first 18-cycle PCR with the universal primers M1SS and BC2_uni_R. The source study handled its data this way. Normalization of each sample was performed by random selection of 1 million high-quality reads, each carrying a distinct molecular identifier. Reads with shared molecular identifiers were discarded instead of being binned into consensus sequences. MiTCR, run with a Q25 quality threshold and the strictest error-elimination algorithm, handled CDR3 identification, clonotype clustering and error correction. A nonparametric unseen species model with Euler transformation was used to estimate a lower bound on total TCR beta diversity. The raw public reads went through TCRdb reprocessing: fastp at Q25, MiXCR clone calling, in-frame beta chains kept. Rows are combined by CDR3 protein, so each entry shows the most common genes and DNA. The V and J calls here are based on TCRdb, not the publication. The sample table lists roughly 800,000 distinct CDR3 sequences, 58% of them with a count of one. Around 20% of the sample is held by the ten biggest clonotypes.

The sequence was obtained from a man aged 25 to 40 in good health. Sequencing was performed on blood. The receptor chain draws on TRBV25-1 and TRBJ2-1; possibly the D gene is TRBD2, per 6 matching bases. Read as DNA, the sequence is TGTGCCAGCAGTGATTCCAACGTCGGGCGGGGGCAGTTCTTC. Its coded protein is CASSDSNVGRGQFF. With the rest looked up from the reference TRBV25-1 and TRBJ2-1 genes rather than sequenced, the full variable domain is EADIYQTPRYLVIGTGKKITLECSQTMGHDKMYWYQQDPGMELHLIHYSYGVNSTEKGDLSSESTVSRIRTEHFPLTLESARPSHTSQYLCASSDSNVGRGQFFGPGTRLTVL.